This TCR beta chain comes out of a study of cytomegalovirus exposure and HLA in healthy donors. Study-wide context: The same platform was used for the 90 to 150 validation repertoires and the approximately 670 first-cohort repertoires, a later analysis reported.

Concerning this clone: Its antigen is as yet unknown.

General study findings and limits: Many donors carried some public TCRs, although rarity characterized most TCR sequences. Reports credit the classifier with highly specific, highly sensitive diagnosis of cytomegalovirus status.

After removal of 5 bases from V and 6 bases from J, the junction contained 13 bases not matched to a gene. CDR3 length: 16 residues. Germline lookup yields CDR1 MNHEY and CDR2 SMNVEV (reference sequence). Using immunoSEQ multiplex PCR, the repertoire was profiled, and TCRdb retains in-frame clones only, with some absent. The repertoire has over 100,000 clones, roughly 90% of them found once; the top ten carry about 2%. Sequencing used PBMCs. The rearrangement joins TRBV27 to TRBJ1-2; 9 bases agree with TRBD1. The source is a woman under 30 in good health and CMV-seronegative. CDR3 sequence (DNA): TGTGCCAGCAGTCCTAATTGGGACAGGGAGTGGGATGGCTACACCTTC. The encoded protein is CASSPNWDREWDGYTF.